This T cell receptor beta chain emerged from a study of blood T cell repertoires in COVID-19. The wider study: Spain, Italy and the United States supplied samples that represented acute and convalescent COVID-19. The analysed material was cDNA or gDNA that came from T cells, B-cell-depleted T cells, or PBMCs.

In the source study's methods: From reference gene primer amplification, estimates of nucleated cell counts were derived. Assay: immunoSEQ multiplex PCR; the TCRdb copy retains only in-frame clones and omits some. V and J calls and clone size are copied from that table; D and trimming were computed from the DNA. In the table there are around 63,000 clones, less than 90% of which are singletons. One Seattle source followed patients from active infection through their disease course. Germline loops: CDR1 KGHSH, CDR2 LQKENI. This CDR3 has 15 residues. Trimming pared 3 bases from V and 4 bases from J, leaving 15 bases between.

The sample comprised peripheral blood. The TCR was taken from a man aged 60-69 years with COVID-19, enrolled during active disease. The chain combines TRBV18 with TRBJ1-1; D uncertain. The DNA for the CDR3 is TGTGCCAGCTCACCCCGAGATGTGTCATCCACTGAAGCTTTCTTT. Amino acid sequence: CASSPRDVSSTEAFF.